This T cell receptor beta chain was obtained from a study of cytomegalovirus exposure and HLA in healthy donors (dated by TCRdb to about 2017). Broadly, across the study: In an earlier analysis of some 610 of the donors, around 300 Gb of sequence data and 90 million to 120 million unique TCR beta sequences from about 190 million T cells were reported. A later analysis re-examined previously published TCR beta repertoires from 610 or so donors and added high-resolution HLA genotyping to investigate patterns of TCR occurrence. The later analysis used no new phenotypic data to find candidate immune exposures, relying instead on TCR beta sequences and their occurrence across donors. High-throughput TCR immunosequencing, statistical association of individual TCRs with disease status, and machine learning were combined to predict cytomegalovirus infection status. Donor age, sex, ethnicity and CMV serostatus were collected together with the repertoire data. Among the approximately 420 genotyped donors, more than 70% belonged to the genetic ancestry cluster associated with self-reported Caucasian donors. Roughly 5 DR-DQ haplotypes were handled as single units for association and clustering, since linkage in the cohort was strong. The number of typed donors differed by locus: about 620-640 for A, B, C, DRB1 and DQB1; approximately 520 for DQA1; around 610 for DPA1; and 400 to 480 for DPB1. HLA typing covered class I and class II loci at four-digit resolution. Every discovery cohort repertoire had been produced on one sequencing platform. The T cell repertoires of some 700 subjects were profiled by immunosequencing and related to cytomegalovirus serostatus. To decide whether each TCR beta V gene segment behaved as functional or pseudogenic, an earlier analysis of some 600 of the donors relied on high-throughput TCR beta sequencing. An early release that covered around 590 HLA-typed donors contained approximately 300 gigabases of sequencing data and some 87 million unique TCR sequences. A later genetic analysis took genome-wide SNP genotypes for about 55% of the 666 donors and used that subset as a discovery cohort. Besides the first cohort of approximately 670 subjects, a separate validation cohort made up of roughly 130 different subjects was used. The study aimed to test whether cataloging public T cell receptors could reveal signatures of past pathogen exposure. Among a few hundred genotyped donors of the cohort, an average of approximately 230,000 unique TCR beta nucleotide sequences were sequenced per donor, around 18% of them non-productive.

Germline trimming amounts to 3 bases on V and 2 bases on J, with 11 as the count of junction bases outside the gene matches. The CDR3 goes from the cysteine to the phenylalanine over 17 residues. The kept DNA is CDR3 alone, 51 bases in frame from the first base. The germline V gene (reference sequence) gives CDR1 as LNHDA and CDR2 as SQIVND. What the authors observed across the whole study: A cluster of highly shared sequence variants was judged likely to be a technical artifact of the sequencing pipeline. This cohort had only TCR beta chains sequenced, and the lack of alpha or paired-chain data limited which features could be detected. Linkage disequilibrium might explain the correlated functional status among segregating V segments, but an unknown experimental factor could not be excluded. Cytomegalovirus status was reported to be diagnosed by the classifier with high specificity and sensitivity in both the original and validation cohorts. In a later analysis, around 17,000 TCR beta sequences were associated with specific HLA alleles at a false discovery rate of 0.05. Sequencing depth was assumed to be roughly uniform across donors in the presence/absence analyses, though that assumption may not hold. When HLA alleles, especially DR and DQ, strongly co-occurred, TCR associations were difficult to assign to individual alleles. It was suggested by the authors that the approach could potentially be generalized to other disease states and immunological phenotypes. Immune exposure information for the cohort was limited to CMV serostatus. In an earlier analysis of approximately 590 of the donors, most TCR beta V segments appeared in productive rearrangements about 90% or about 30% of the time, broadly matching IMGT annotations. A further reported finding was that TCR beta sequences accurately predicted the HLA-A and HLA-B alleles for most subjects in the first cohort. Three of the identified cytomegalovirus-associated TCR beta chains were confirmed in vitro to be specific for cytomegalovirus antigens. Most TCR sequences were seen in very few donors, while some public TCRs were found in many individuals. Some IMGT-functional V segments, including TRBV6-2 and TRBV6-3, could not be distinguished by the 87-base-pair reads and were therefore excluded. According to a later analysis, most CMV-associated TCR beta chains appeared to be HLA-restricted, and the HLA associations seemed to be driven largely by CMV exposure. Because HLA typing was missing for some donors at each locus, association tests included only the typed subset. According to a later analysis, TCR association rates differed among HLA loci, with DRB1 alleles showing the most associated TCRs and HLA-C alleles showing the fewest. In a later genetic analysis, a missense DCLRE1C variant was associated with V-gene and J-gene trimming of TCR beta chains, and the association was replicated in an independent cohort. In a later analysis, HLA-associated TCR beta chains were found to be more clonally expanded and to have lower generation probabilities than equally common non-associated chains. A later analysis reported that several top co-occurrence clusters appeared linked to parvovirus B19, influenza, CMV and Epstein-Barr virus. Seventeen rarely observed V segments, including chromosome 9 orphons, were excluded from the earlier analysis of several hundred of the donors because counts were too low. According to a later genetic analysis, donors in an Asian-associated ancestry cluster had fewer N-insertions in productive TCRs than the approximately 650-donor mean. A total of 150 or so TCR beta chains were listed by the study as associated with cytomegalovirus.

The cohort was made up of approximately 670 healthy bone marrow donors. All cohort members were sampled while nominally healthy, although unrecorded immune exposures were likely present. The donor tested CMV seronegative and was one of the 352 seronegative cohort members. A peripheral blood sample was provided by each donor, and peripheral blood mononuclear cells were used for TCR beta sequencing. The Qiagen DNeasy Blood Extraction Kit was used to extract genomic DNA from the blood cell samples. Concerning this clone: Its target antigen remains unknown. No base quality values were provided; no much bigger clone lies one nucleotide off.

Library preparation employed the immunoSEQ multiplex PCR assay. For the multiplex PCR, a mixture combining 60 forward primers for TCR Vbeta segments and 13 reverse primers for TCR Jbeta segments was used. A multiplex PCR assay on genomic DNA amplified the CDR3 region of rearranged TCR beta genes. The amplified TCR beta libraries were sequenced on the Illumina HiSeq System as 87-base-pair reads. Concerning the study's data processing: Across the roughly 600 repertoires, a later analysis counted 60 million to 90 million unique TCR beta chains, roughly 11 million of which were shared by at least two donors. Raw reads were error-corrected and collapsed into unique sequences with a nearest-neighbor algorithm that merged closely related sequences to remove PCR and sequencing errors. To assign V, D and J gene segments, CDR3 sequences were aligned to IMGT reference sequences. For a sequence to be retained, at least a six-nucleotide match to both a V gene segment and a J gene segment was required. Rearrangements were called productive when the CDR3 lacked stop codons and stayed in frame with V and J; all others were non-productive. Following IMGT convention, CDR3 was defined as the stretch from the second conserved V-encoded cysteine to the conserved J-encoded phenylalanine. The earlier analysis of some 550 of the donors excluded any sequence lacking an unambiguous match to a single V gene segment. In an earlier analysis of 587 of the donors, V segments were called functional above 56.7% productive rearrangements and were called segregating when the between-donor standard deviation exceeded 5%. A statistical classification framework was built to diagnose cytomegalovirus status from the catalog of TCR beta chain sequences. In a later analysis, V and J genes were assigned by comparing TCR nucleotide sequences against IMGT/GENE-DB human TR gene sequences. The TCRdist pipeline was used in a later analysis to assign CDR3 sequences and most-parsimonious VDJ recombination scenarios. In a later analysis, each TCR beta chain was defined by its CDR3 amino acid sequence together with its V-gene family, and reads lacking a unique V-gene family were excluded. To address suspected cross-contamination and a sequencing artifact, a later analysis removed several hundred highly shared, low-generation-probability nucleotide sequences. A later analysis calculated a clonal expansion index for each public chain from normalized within-repertoire ranks of inferred template counts. A later analysis computed generation probabilities with a VDJ recombination model fitted to out-of-frame rearrangements, and checked the results against IGoR. A later analysis scored TCR-TCR, TCR-HLA and TCR-CMV co-occurrence with hypergeometric tests, applying a repertoire-size bias correction to TCR pairs. False discovery rates were estimated in a later analysis by permuting HLA or CMV assignments 20 times. In a later analysis, co-occurring TCRs were grouped using DBSCAN, with TCRdist sequence similarity added in when clustering inside HLA-allele-positive subsets. Repertoires with fewer than 30,000 or more than 120,000 public chains were left out of co-occurrence clustering, as were about 5 repertoires with anomalous nucleotide sharing. TCRdb holds this immuneACCESS table with in-frame rearrangements only. Some clones are missing; in checked studies, unresolved V genes explain under half, and the rest has no known cause. Clonal size and the V and J genes are those of that table, whereas D and trimming came from the DNA. For this sample the table gives 100,000 or so clones, of which approximately 84% were detected only once. The ten largest account for 2.1% of the sample.

This TCR was recovered from a man between 18 and 35 years old in good health and CMV-seronegative. The chain is assembled from TRBV19 and TRBJ2-7; TRBD2 agrees with 9 junctional bases. Sequenced: PBMCs. The bases read TGTGCCAGTAGTATCGCGGCTAGCGGGATAGCGACCTACGAGCAGTACTTC. The resulting protein is CASSIAASGIATYEQYF.